This TCR beta chain was obtained from a study of cytomegalovirus exposure and HLA in healthy donors. Study-level information: Assignment to the Caucasian-associated ancestry cluster applied to around 76% of the roughly 420 genotyped donors.

V shed 4 bases, J shed 6 bases, and the junction held 6 bases outside the gene matches. The CDR3 is 15 amino acids. The germline CDR1 and CDR2 sequences are KGHSH and LQKENI. Vbeta (60) and Jbeta (13) primers were used in the PCR. Some clones are missing from TCRdb's copy, which holds only in-frame ones; the method was immunoSEQ multiplex PCR. Of around 180,000 clones listed, roughly three quarters are singletons. As concerns this clone: What it binds is not known.

Study-level points and caveats: Most CMV-associated TCR beta chains were later found to appear HLA-restricted. As a later analysis revealed, the rate of TCR association differed by HLA locus, with DRB1 most and HLA-C fewest. Reports indicate that TCR beta sequences accurately predicted the HLA-A and HLA-B alleles of most subjects.

The sequence was collected from a woman in her 50s in good health and CMV-seronegative. The V gene is TRBV18, the J gene TRBJ2-1, with 10 bases fitting TRBD2. The specimen sequenced was PBMCs. CDR3 sequence reads: CASSLTGTSVNEQFF. CDR3 sequence (DNA): TGTGCCAGCTCACTAACCGGGACTAGCGTCAATGAGCAGTTCTTC.